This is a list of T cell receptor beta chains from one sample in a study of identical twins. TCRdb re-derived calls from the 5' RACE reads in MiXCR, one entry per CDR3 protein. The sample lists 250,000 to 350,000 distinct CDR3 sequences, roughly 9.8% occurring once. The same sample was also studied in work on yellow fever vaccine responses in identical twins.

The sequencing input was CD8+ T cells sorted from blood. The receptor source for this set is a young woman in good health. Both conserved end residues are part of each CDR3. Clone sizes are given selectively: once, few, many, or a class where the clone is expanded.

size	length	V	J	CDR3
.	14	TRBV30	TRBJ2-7	CAWGERGAIYEQYF
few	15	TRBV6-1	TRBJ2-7	CASSEWDSWIYEQYF
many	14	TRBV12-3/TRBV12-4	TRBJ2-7	CASSLAGGHYEQYF
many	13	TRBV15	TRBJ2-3	CATSRDLLDTQYF
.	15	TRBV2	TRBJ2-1	CASSTASGTNNEQFF
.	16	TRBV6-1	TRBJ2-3	CASSEPWQPPTDTQYF
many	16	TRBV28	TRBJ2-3	CASSFGTSGYTDTQYF
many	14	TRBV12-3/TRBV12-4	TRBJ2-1	CASSFGAGWNEQFF
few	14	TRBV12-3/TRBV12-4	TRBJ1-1	CASNPGFWNTEAFF
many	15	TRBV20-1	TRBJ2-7	CSARDAAESSYEQYF
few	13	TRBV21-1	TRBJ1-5	CVTRVQSNQPQHF
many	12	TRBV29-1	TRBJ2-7	CSVVDREYEQYF
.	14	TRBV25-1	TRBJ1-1	CASSETYSNTEAFF
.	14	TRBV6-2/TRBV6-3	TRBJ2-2	CASSYNYNTGELFF
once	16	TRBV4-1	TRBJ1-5	CASSQEGTAGNQPQHF
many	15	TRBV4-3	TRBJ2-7	CASSIGRGLGAEQYF
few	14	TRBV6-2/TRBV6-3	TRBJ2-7	CASTRTRIGDEQYF
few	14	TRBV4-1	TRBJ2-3	CASSQQTVLDTQYF
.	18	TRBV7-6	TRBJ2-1	CASSLVGLAEISYNEQFF
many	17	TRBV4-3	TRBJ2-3	CASSPNEGERTTDTQYF
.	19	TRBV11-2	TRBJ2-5	CASSLHPGDSGRMRETQYF
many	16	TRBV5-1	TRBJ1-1	CASSFPNREGNTEAFF